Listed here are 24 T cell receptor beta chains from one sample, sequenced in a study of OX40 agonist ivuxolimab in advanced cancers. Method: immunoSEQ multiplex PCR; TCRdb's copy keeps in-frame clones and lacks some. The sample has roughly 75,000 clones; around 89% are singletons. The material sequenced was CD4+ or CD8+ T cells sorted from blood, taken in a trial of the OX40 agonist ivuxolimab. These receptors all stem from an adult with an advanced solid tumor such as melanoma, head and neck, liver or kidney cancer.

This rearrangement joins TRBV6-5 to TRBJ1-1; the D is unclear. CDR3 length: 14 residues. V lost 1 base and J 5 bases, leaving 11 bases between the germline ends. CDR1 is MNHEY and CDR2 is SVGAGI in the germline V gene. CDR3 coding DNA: TGTGCCAGCAGTTACTTTTCACAGCGGACTGAAGCTTTCTTT. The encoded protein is CASSYFSQRTEAFF.

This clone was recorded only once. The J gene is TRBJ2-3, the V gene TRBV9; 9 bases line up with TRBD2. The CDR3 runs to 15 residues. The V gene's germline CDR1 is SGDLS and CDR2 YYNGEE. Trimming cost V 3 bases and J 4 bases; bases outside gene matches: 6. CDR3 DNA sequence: TGTGCCAGCAGCGCGGGACTAGCAGGGGCAGATACGCAGTATTTT. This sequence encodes CASSAGLAGADTQYF.

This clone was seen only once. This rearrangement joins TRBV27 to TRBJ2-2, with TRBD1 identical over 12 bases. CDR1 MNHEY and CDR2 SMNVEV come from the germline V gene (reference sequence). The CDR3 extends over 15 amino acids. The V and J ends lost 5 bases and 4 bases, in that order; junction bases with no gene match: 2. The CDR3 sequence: CASSEGQGATGELFF. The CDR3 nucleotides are TGTGCCAGCAGTGAGGGACAGGGGGCCACCGGGGAGCTGTTTTTT.

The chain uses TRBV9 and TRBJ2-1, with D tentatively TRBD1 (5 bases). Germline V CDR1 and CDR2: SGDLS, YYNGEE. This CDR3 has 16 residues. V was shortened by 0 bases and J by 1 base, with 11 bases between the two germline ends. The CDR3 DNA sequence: TGTGCCAGCAGCGTAGCTGTAGGGGATTCCTACAATGAGCAGTTCTTC. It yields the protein CASSVAVGDSYNEQFF.

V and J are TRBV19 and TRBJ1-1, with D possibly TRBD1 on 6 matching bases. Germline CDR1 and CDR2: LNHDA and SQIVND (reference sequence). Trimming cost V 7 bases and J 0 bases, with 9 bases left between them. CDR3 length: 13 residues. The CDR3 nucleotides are TGTGCCAGTATTGAGGGGGTGAACACTGAAGCTTTCTTT. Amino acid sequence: CASIEGVNTEAFF.

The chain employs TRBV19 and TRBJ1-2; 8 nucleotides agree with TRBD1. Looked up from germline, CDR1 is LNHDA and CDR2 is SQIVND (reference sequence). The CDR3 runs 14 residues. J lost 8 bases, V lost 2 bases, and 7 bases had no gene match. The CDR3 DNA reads TGTGCCAGTAGTATATCGGGACAGGCGCTGGGCTACACCTTC. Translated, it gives CASSISGQALGYTF.

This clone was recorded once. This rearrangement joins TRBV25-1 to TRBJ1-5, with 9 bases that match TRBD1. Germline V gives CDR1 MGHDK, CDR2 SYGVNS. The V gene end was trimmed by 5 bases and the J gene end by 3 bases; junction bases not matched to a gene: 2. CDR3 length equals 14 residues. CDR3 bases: TGTGCCAGCAGTAGGACAGGGGTCAATCAGCCCCAGCATTTT. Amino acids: CASSRTGVNQPQHF.

CDR3 nucleotides: TGTGCCAGCAGCTCCCCCGGGAACTACTACGAGCAGTACTTC. Translating it yields CASSSPGNYYEQYF. The chain has TRBV14 and TRBJ2-7, with D possibly being TRBD2 (5 bases). CDR1 is SGHDN and CDR2 is FVKESK in the germline V gene. V was pared by 5 bases and J by 3 bases, with 14 bases between. The CDR3 loop spans 14 amino acids.

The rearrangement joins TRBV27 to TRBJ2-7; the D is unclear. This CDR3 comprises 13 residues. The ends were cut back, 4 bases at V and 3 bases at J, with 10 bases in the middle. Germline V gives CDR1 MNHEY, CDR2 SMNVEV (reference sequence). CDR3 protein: CASSSIESYEQYF. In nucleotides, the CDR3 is TGTGCCAGCAGTTCCATCGAGAGCTACGAGCAGTACTTC.

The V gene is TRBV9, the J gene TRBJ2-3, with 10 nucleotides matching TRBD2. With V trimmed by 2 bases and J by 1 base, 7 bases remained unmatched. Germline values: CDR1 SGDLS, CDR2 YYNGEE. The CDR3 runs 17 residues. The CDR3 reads CASSVYPGTSGTDTQYF. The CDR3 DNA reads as TGTGCCAGCAGCGTCTACCCCGGGACTAGCGGCACAGATACGCAGTATTTT.

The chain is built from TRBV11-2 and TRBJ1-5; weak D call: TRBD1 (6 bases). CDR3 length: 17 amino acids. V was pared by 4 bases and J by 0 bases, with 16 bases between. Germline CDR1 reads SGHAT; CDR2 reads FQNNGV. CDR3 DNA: TGTGCCAGCAGCTCTCTCCCGGACAGTTATAGCAATCAGCCCCAGCATTTT. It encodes CASSSLPDSYSNQPQHF.

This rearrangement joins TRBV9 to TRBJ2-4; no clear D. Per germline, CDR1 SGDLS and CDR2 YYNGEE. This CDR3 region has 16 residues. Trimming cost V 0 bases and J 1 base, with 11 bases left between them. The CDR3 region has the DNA TGTGCCAGCAGCGTAGGCGACTTGGGCGCCAAAAACATTCAGTACTTC. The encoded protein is CASSVGDLGAKNIQYF.

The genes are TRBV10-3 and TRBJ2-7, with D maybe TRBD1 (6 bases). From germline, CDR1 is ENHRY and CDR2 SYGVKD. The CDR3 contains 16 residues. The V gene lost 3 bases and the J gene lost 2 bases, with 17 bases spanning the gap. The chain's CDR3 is CAISEGQPNLAYEQYF. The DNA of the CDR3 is TGTGCCATCAGTGAAGGACAGCCCAACCTTGCCTACGAGCAGTACTTC.

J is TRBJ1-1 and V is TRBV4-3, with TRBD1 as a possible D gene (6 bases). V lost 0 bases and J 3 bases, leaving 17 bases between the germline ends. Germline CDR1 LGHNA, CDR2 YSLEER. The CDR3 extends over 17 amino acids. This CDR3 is CASSQDGAGAWDTEAFF. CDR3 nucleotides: TGCGCCAGCAGCCAAGATGGAGCAGGGGCATGGGACACTGAAGCTTTCTTT.

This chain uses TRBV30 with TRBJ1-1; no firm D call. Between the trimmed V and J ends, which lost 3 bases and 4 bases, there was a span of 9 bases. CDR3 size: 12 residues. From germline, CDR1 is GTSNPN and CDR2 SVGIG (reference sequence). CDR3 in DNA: TGTGCCTGGAGCCCAGGTTTCACTGAAGCTTTCTTT. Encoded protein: CAWSPGFTEAFF.

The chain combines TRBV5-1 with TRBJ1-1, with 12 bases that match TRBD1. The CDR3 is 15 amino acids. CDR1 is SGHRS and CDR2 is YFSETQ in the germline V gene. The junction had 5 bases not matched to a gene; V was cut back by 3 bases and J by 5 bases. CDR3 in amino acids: CASSSGQGARTEAFF. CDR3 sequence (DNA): TGCGCCAGCAGCTCGGGACAGGGGGCTCGTACTGAAGCTTTCTTT.

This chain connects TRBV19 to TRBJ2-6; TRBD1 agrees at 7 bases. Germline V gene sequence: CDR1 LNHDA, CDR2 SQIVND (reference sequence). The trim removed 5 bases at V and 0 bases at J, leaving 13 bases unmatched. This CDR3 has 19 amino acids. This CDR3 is CASSSLGTATFSGANVLTF. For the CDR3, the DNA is TGTGCCAGTAGTTCTTTAGGGACAGCAACCTTCTCTGGGGCCAACGTCCTGACTTTC.

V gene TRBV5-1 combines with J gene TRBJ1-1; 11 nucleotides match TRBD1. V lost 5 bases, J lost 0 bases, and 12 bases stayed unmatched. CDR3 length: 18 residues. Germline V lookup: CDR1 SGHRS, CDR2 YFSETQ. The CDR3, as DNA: TGCGCCAGCAGAAAGGCAGGGACAGGGGGTTTCATGAACACTGAAGCTTTCTTT. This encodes CASRKAGTGGFMNTEAFF.

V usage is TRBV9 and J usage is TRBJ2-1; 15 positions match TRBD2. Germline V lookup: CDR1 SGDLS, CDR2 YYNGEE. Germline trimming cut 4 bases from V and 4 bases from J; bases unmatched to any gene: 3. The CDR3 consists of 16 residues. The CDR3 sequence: CASSIGLAGGYNEQFF. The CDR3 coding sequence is TGTGCCAGCAGCATCGGACTAGCGGGGGGGTACAATGAGCAGTTCTTC. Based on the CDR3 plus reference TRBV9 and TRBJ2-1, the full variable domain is DSGVTQTPKHLITATGQRVTLRCSPRSGDLSVYWYQQSLDQGLQFLIQYYNGEERAKGNILERFSAQQFPDLHSELNLSSLELGDSALYFCASSIGLAGGYNEQFFGPGTRLTVL.

CDR3 protein: CAWSRDPLGPQHF. CDR3 nucleotides: TGTGCCTGGAGTAGGGACCCGCTTGGGCCCCAGCATTTT. This chain links TRBV30 with TRBJ1-5; tentative D call: TRBD1 (5 bases). The CDR3 is 13 amino acids. The V end lost 2 bases, the J end lost 9 bases, and 14 bases lay between the germline ends. Germline assignment: CDR1 GTSNPN and CDR2 SVGIG (reference sequence).

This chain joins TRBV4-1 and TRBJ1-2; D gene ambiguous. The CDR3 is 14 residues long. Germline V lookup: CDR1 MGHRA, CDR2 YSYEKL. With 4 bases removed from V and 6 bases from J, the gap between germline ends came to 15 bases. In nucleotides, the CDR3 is TGCGCCAGCAGCCTCGAACCAGTTGAGAATGGCTACACCTTC. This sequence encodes CASSLEPVENGYTF.

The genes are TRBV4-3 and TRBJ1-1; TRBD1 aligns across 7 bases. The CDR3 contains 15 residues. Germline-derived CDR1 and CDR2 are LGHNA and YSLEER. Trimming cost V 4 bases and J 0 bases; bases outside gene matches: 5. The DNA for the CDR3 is TGCGCCAGCAGCCGGGACAGAGACATGAACACTGAAGCTTTCTTT. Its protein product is CASSRDRDMNTEAFF.

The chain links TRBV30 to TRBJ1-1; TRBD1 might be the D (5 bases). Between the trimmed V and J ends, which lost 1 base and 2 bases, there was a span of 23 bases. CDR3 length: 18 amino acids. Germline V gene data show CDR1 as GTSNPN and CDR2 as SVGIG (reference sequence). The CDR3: CAWSGLEWGLGLNTEAFF. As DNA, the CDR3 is TGTGCCTGGAGTGGGTTAGAATGGGGGTTGGGGCTCAACACTGAAGCTTTCTTT.

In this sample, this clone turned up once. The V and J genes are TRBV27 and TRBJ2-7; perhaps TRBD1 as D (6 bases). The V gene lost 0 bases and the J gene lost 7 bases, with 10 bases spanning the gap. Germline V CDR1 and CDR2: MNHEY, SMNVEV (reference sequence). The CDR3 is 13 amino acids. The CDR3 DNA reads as TGTGCCAGCAGTTTATCAGGGGGAACGGAGCAGTACTTC. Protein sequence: CASSLSGGTEQYF.